This TCR beta chain was documented in a study of control samples from healthy donors and cancer patients. Sequencing was performed with immunoSEQ multiplex PCR; in TCRdb, only in-frame clones are kept and a portion is missing. The repertoire has 180,000 or so clones, about 93% of them found once; the top ten carry over 4%. The sequence was collected from a woman aged 60-75 years in good health. Material: blood.

CDR3 coding DNA: TGCGCCAGCAGTGAGTCGGGTTCGAGAGATCAGTACTTC. It encodes CASSESGSRDQYF. The chain employs TRBV10-1 and TRBJ2-7; D not resolved. The germline CDR1 and CDR2 sequences are WNHNN and SYGVQD (reference sequence). Trimming cost V 0 bases and J 10 bases, with 13 bases left between them. CDR3 length equals 13 residues.